Sequencing of this T cell receptor beta chain was carried out in a study of blood T cell repertoires in COVID-19. V was clipped by 4 bases and J by 3 bases; unmatched bases: 13. From germline, CDR1 is SGHNT and CDR2 YENEEA. The CDR3 covers 17 residues. Method: immunoSEQ multiplex PCR; TCRdb's copy keeps in-frame clones and lacks some. Of 300,000 to 400,000 clones in the sample, around 91% were seen once. The sample taken for sequencing was peripheral blood. The origin of this receptor is a woman aged 18-30 years who had recovered from COVID-19. The chain carries TRBV11-3 and TRBJ1-2; 8 bases are shared with TRBD1. The CDR3 loop reads CASSSRIQGALDYGYTF. Here the CDR3 DNA reads TGTGCCAGCAGCTCCCGGATCCAGGGGGCGCTTGACTATGGCTACACCTTC.